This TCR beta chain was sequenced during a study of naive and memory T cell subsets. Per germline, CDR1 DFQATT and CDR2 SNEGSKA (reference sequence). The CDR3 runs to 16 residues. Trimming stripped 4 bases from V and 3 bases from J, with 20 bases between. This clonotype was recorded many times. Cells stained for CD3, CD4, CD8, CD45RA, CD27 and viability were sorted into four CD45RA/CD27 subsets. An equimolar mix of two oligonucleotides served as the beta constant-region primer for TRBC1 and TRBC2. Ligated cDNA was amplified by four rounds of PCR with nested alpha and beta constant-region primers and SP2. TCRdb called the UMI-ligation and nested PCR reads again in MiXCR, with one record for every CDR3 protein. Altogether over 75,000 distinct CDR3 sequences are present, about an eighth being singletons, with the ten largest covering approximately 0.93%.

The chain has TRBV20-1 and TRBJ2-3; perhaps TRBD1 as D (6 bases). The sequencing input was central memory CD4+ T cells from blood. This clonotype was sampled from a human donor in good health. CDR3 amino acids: CSAILDLGRGTDTQYF. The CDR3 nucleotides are TGCAGTGCTATCCTGGATCTTGGCAGGGGAACAGATACGCAGTATTTT.